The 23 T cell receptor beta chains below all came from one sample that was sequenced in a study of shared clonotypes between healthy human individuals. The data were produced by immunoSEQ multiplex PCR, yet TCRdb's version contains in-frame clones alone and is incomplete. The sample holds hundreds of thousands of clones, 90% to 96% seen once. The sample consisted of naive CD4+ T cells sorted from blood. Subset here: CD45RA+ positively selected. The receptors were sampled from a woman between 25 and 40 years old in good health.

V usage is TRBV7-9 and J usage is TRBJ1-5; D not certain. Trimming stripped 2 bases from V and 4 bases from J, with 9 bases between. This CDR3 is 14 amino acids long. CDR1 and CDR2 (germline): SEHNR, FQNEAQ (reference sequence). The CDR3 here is CASSLISANQPQHF. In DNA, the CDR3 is TGTGCCAGCAGCTTAATCTCAGCAAATCAGCCCCAGCATTTT.

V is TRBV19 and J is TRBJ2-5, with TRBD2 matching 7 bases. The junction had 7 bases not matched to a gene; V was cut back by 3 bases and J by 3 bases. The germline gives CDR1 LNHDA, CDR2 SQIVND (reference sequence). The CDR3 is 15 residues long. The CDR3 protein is CASSIRASGEETQYF. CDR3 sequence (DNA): TGTGCCAGTAGTATTCGAGCTAGCGGAGAAGAGACCCAGTACTTC.

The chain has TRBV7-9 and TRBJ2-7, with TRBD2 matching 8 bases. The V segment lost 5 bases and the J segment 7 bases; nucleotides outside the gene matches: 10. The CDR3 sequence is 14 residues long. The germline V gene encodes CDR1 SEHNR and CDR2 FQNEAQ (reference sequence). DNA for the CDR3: TGTGCCAGCAGCCCGGGACTAGTGTCTTATGAGCAGTACTTC. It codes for CASSPGLVSYEQYF.

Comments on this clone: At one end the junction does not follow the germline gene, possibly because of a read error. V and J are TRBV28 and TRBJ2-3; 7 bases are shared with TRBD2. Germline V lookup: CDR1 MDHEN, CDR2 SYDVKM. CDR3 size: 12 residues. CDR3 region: CATRAGVDTQYF. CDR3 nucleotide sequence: TGCGCGACGCGGGCGGGGGTAGATACGCAGTATTTT.

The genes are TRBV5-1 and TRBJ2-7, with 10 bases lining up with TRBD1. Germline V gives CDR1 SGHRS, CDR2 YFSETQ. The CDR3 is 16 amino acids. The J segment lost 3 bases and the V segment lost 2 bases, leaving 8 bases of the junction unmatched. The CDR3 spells CASSLRSGTGVYEQYF. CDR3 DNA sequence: TGCGCCAGCAGCTTACGCTCCGGGACAGGGGTCTACGAGCAGTACTTC.

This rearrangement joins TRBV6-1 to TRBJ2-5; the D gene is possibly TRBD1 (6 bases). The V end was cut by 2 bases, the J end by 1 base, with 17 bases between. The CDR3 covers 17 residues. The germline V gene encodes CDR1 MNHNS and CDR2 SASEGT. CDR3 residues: CASSEPIQGKGQETQYF. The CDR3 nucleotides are TGTGCCAGCAGTGAACCAATCCAGGGGAAGGGCCAAGAGACCCAGTACTTC.

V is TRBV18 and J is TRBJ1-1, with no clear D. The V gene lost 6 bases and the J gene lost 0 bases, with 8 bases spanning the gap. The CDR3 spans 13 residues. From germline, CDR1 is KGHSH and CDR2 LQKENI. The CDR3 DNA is TGTGCCAGCTCGTCGACGGTGAACACTGAAGCTTTCTTT. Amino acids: CASSSTVNTEAFF.

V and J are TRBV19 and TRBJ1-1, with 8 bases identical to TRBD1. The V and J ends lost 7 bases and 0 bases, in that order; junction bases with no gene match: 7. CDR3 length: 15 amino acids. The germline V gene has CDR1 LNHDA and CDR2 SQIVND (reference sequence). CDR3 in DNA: TGTGCCAGTAAGACAGGGGCCGGCATGAACACTGAAGCTTTCTTT. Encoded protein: CASKTGAGMNTEAFF.

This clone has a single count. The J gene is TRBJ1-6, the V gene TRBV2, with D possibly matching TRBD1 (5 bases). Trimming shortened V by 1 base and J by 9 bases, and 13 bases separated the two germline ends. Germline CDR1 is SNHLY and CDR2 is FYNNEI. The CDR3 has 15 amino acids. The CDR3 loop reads CASSEGMPGGSPLHF. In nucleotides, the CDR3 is TGTGCCAGCAGTGAAGGGATGCCGGGGGGTTCACCCCTCCACTTT.

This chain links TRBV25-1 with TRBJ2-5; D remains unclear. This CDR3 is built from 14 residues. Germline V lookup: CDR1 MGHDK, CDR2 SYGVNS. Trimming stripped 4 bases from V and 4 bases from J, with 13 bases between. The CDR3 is CASSAGRSLETQYF. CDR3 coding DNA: TGTGCCAGCAGTGCTGGAAGAAGTTTAGAGACCCAGTACTTC. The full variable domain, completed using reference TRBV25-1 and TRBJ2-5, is EADIYQTPRYLVIGTGKKITLECSQTMGHDKMYWYQQDPGMELHLIHYSYGVNSTEKGDLSSESTVSRIRTEHFPLTLESARPSHTSQYLCASSAGRSLETQYFGPGTRLLVL.

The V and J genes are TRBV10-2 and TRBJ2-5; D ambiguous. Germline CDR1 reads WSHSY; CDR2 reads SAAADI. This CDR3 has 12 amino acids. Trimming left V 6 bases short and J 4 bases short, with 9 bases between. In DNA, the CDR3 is TGCGCCAGCAGGAGAAGTTCAGAGACCCAGTACTTC. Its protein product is CASRRSSETQYF.

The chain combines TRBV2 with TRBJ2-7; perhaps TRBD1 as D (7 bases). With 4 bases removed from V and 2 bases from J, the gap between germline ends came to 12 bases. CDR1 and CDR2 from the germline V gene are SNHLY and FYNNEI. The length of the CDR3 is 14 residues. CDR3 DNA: TGTGCCAGCAGTGCGAGCAGGGGGGCCTACGAGCAGTACTTC. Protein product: CASSASRGAYEQYF.

DNA for the CDR3: TGTGCCAGCACCCCCGAGCCTAGCGGGACCTACAATGAGCAGTTCTTC. This encodes CASTPEPSGTYNEQFF. The V call is TRBV6-4, the J call TRBJ2-1, with 9 positions matching TRBD2. In germline, CDR1 is MRHNA, CDR2 SNTAGT. The junction had 9 bases not matched to a gene; V was cut back by 7 bases and J by 2 bases. The CDR3 loop spans 16 amino acids.

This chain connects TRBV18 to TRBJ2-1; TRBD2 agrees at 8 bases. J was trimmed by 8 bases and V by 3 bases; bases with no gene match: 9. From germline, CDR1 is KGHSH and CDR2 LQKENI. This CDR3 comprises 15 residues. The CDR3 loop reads CASSPPGLEFYEQFF. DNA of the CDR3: TGTGCCAGCTCACCTCCGGGACTAGAGTTCTATGAGCAGTTCTTC.

CDR3 protein: CASSTDRGRNEQYF. The CDR3 DNA reads TGTGCCAGCAGTACTGACAGGGGGCGGAACGAGCAGTACTTC. The V and J genes are TRBV25-1 and TRBJ2-5, with 10 nucleotides matching TRBD1. The last part of the DNA fits TRBJ2-7 better; the J call may be wrong. CDR3 size: 14 residues. Germline V gene sequence: CDR1 MGHDK, CDR2 SYGVNS.

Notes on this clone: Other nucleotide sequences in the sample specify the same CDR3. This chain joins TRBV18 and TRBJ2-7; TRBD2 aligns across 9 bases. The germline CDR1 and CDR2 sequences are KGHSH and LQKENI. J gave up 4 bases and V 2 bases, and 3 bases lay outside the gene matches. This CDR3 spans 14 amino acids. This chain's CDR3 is CASSPASGTYEQYF. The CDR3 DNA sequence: TGTGCCAGCTCACCAGCTAGCGGGACGTACGAGCAGTACTTC.

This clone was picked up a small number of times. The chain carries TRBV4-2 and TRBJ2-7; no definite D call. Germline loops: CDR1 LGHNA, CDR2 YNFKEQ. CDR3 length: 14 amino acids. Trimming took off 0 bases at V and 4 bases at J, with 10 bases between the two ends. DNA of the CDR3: TGTGCCAGCAGCCAAGATTCCGCCGGGTACGAGCAGTACTTC. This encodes CASSQDSAGYEQYF.

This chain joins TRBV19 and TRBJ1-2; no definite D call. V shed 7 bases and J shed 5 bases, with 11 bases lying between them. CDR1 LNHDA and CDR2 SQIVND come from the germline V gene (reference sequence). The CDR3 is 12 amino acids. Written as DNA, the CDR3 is TGTGCCAGTACCGACAACACATATGGCTACACCTTC. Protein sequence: CASTDNTYGYTF.

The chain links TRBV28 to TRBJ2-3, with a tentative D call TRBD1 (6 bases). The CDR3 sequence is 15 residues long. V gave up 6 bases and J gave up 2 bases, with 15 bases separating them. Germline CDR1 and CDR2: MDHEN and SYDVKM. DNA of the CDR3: TGTGCCAGCAGCCCCCCCAGGGGTTACACAGATACGCAGTATTTT. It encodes CASSPPRGYTDTQYF.

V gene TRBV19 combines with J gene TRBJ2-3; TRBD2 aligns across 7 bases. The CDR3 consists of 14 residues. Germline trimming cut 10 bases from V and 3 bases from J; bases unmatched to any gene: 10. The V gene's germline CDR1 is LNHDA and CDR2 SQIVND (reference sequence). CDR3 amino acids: CATSRLAGTDTQYF. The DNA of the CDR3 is TGTGCCACTTCGCGACTAGCTGGGACAGATACGCAGTATTTT.

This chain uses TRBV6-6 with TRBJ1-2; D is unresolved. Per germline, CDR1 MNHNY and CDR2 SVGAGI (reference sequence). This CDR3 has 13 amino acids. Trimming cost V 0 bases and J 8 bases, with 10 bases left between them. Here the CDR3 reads CASSYSETRGYTF. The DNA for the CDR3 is TGTGCCAGCAGTTACTCGGAGACACGAGGCTACACCTTC.

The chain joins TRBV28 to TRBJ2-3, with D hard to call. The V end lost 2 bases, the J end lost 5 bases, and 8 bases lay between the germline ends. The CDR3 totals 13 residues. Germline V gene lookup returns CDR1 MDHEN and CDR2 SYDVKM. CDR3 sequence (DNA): TGTGCCAGCAGTTTAGCTCGGGTAGATACGCAGTATTTT. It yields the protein CASSLARVDTQYF.

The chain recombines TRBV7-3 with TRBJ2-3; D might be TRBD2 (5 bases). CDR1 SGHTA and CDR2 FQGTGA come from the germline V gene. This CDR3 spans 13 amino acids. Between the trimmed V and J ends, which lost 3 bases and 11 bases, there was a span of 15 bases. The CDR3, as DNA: TGTGCCAGCAGCTTCCGGCCACTAGAAGGGCAGTATTTT. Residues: CASSFRPLEGQYF. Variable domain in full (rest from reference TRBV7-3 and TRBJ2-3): GAGVSQTPSNKVTEKGKYVELRCDPISGHTALYWYRQSLGQGPEFLIYFQGTGAADDSGLPNDRFFAVRPEGSVSTLKIQRTERGDSAVYLCASSFRPLEGQYFGPGTRLTVL.